The 10 T cell receptor beta chains presented below share a single source sample, sequenced in a study of blood T cell repertoires in COVID-19. Sequencing was performed with immunoSEQ multiplex PCR; in TCRdb, only in-frame clones are kept and a portion is missing. The sample holds approximately 200,000 clones, 70% to 80% seen once. Sequenced: peripheral blood. The receptor source for this set is a woman aged 40 to 50 with COVID-19, enrolled during active disease.

The chain employs TRBV30 and TRBJ1-5, with D tentatively TRBD1 (5 bases). The V end lost 3 bases, the J end lost 6 bases, and 12 bases lay between the germline ends. The CDR3 runs to 13 residues. Germline V CDR1 and CDR2: GTSNPN, SVGIG (reference sequence). The CDR3 nucleotides read TGTGCCTGGAGGGGTCCCGGGGGTCAGCCCCAGCATTTT. It encodes CAWRGPGGQPQHF.

The chain employs TRBV5-6 and TRBJ1-4; no definite D call. Germline assignment: CDR1 SGHDT and CDR2 YYEEEE. V gave up 1 base and J gave up 8 bases, with 15 bases separating them. The CDR3 covers 15 residues. In DNA form, the CDR3 reads TGTGCCAGCAGCTTGTGGGAGGGCGCGGGGGAAAAACTGTTTTTT. This translates into CASSLWEGAGEKLFF.

The chain employs TRBV7-2 and TRBJ1-2; D may be TRBD1 (5 bases). Germline CDR1 reads SGHTA; CDR2 reads FQGNSA. The CDR3 covers 14 residues. V was trimmed by 3 bases and J by 0 bases, leaving 8 bases between them. The CDR3 DNA sequence: TGTGCCAGCAGCTTCGGGACTCCTAACTATGGCTACACCTTC. It yields the protein CASSFGTPNYGYTF. Supplemented by reference TRBV7-2 and TRBJ1-2, the full variable domain reads GAGVSQSPSNKVTEKGKDVELRCDPISGHTALYWYRQSLGQGLEFLIYFQGNSAPDKSGLPSDRFSAERTGGSVSTLTIQRTQQEDSAVYLCASSFGTPNYGYTFGSGTRLTVV.

The chain uses TRBV2 and TRBJ2-7; tentatively, D is TRBD1 (6 bases). The V and J ends lost 7 bases and 0 bases respectively, with 13 bases between them. The CDR3 consists of 14 residues. Germline CDR1 is SNHLY and CDR2 is FYNNEI. This CDR3 is CASKMDSSSYEQYF. As DNA, the CDR3 is TGTGCCAGCAAGATGGACAGTAGCTCCTACGAGCAGTACTTC.

This rearrangement joins TRBV6-5 to TRBJ1-3; a possible D gene is TRBD1 (5 bases). Germline V gives CDR1 MNHEY, CDR2 SVGAGI. With 11 bases removed from V and 4 bases from J, the gap between germline ends came to 18 bases. CDR3 length: 14 residues. The CDR3 DNA reads as TGTGCCGGGGCAAGCGGGGCGGAAGGAAACACCATATATTTT. Protein product: CAGASGAEGNTIYF.

This clone was picked up a small number of times. DNA of the CDR3: TGTGCCAGCAGCCCAAGAGGGTTGGGGTCGGGCAATGAGCAGTTCTTC. This gives the protein CASSPRGLGSGNEQFF. V is TRBV7-2 and J is TRBJ2-1; a possible D gene is TRBD2 (5 bases). The V and J ends lost 5 bases and 6 bases respectively, with 20 bases between them. CDR1 SGHTA and CDR2 FQGNSA come from the germline V gene. CDR3 length equals 16 residues.

The chain employs TRBV27 and TRBJ2-7, with a weak D call TRBD2 (6 bases). Trimming stripped 3 bases from V and 7 bases from J, with 28 bases between. Germline V gene lookup returns CDR1 MNHEY and CDR2 SMNVEV (reference sequence). The CDR3 spans 18 residues. The CDR3 sequence: CASSFGGSGDGGFWEQYF. DNA of the CDR3: TGTGCCAGCAGTTTTGGGGGATCTGGGGACGGGGGATTTTGGGAGCAGTACTTC.

The genes are TRBV5-1 and TRBJ2-5, with 10 bases lining up with TRBD2. The ends lost 4 bases at V and 1 base at J; junction bases unmatched: 4. CDR3 size: 15 residues. From germline, CDR1 is SGHRS and CDR2 YFSETQ. The CDR3 DNA reads as TGCGCCAGCAGCCCTCCTAGCGGGAGCCAAGAGACCCAGTACTTC. This gives the protein CASSPPSGSQETQYF.

The rearrangement uses TRBV3-1 (or the pseudogene TRBV3-2) and TRBJ1-3; D is undetermined. Germline CDR1 reads LGHDT; CDR2 reads YNNKEL (reference sequence). V was shortened by 4 bases and J by 9 bases, with 22 bases between the two germline ends. The CDR3 runs to 16 residues. The CDR3 spells CASSPSAPRSGGTIYF. The CDR3 DNA reads TGTGCCAGCAGCCCCTCCGCTCCCCGATCCGGTGGCACCATATATTTT.

The chain links TRBV6-5 to TRBJ1-1; the D gene is possibly TRBD1 (6 bases). CDR3 length: 14 amino acids. With 0 bases removed from V and 3 bases from J, the gap between germline ends came to 8 bases. Germline lookup yields CDR1 MNHEY and CDR2 SVGAGI. CDR3 amino acids: CASSYSYRDTEAFF. The CDR3 DNA follows: TGTGCCAGCAGTTACTCGTACAGGGACACTGAAGCTTTCTTT.